The 7 T cell receptor beta chains given below trace back to one sample, sequenced in a study of blood T cell repertoires in COVID-19 (dated by TCRdb to the early 2020s). The receptor library was made with the immunoSEQ multiplex PCR assay. What TCRdb holds here is the immuneACCESS table cut down to in-frame rearrangements. Part of the clones is not present; checked against another copy, under half of the missing clones reflect an unresolved V gene, and the others are unexplained. In this sample the table shows 24,000 or so clones, 80% to 85% of which occur a single time. In total, the top ten clones hold roughly three fifths of the sample. Sequencing was performed on peripheral blood. These receptors originate from a woman of 80 years or more with acute or convalescent COVID-19.

This sequence joins TRBV12-3 or TRBV12-4 and TRBJ2-4; 8 nucleotides align to TRBD2. J lost 7 bases, V lost 6 bases, and 5 bases had no gene match. This CDR3 has 13 amino acids. The CDR3 loop is CASRTGTRNIQYF. For the CDR3, the DNA is TGTGCCAGCAGGACCGGGACTAGGAACATTCAGTACTTC.

The genes are TRBV20-1 and TRBJ2-1; TRBD2 agrees at 8 bases. CDR3 length: 11 residues. V was pared by 7 bases and J by 8 bases, with 4 bases of the junction left unmatched. The germline V gene encodes CDR1 DFQATT and CDR2 SNEGSKA (reference sequence). The CDR3 protein is CSVKGLDEQFF. The CDR3 DNA is TGCAGTGTGAAGGGACTAGATGAGCAGTTCTTC.

This chain connects TRBV11-2 to TRBJ2-1; tentative D call: TRBD2 (6 bases). The CDR3 length is 16 residues. Germline CDR1 SGHAT, CDR2 FQNNGV. The V end lost 3 bases, the J end lost 3 bases, and 15 bases lay between the germline ends. DNA for the CDR3: TGTGCCAGCAGCTTGTCGCCGGGGAGGTTCTACAATGAGCAGTTCTTC. It is translated as CASSLSPGRFYNEQFF. The variable domain in full, completed from reference TRBV11-2 and TRBJ2-1, reads EAGVAQSPRYKIIEKRQSVAFWCNPISGHATLYWYQQILGQGPKLLIQFQNNGVVDDSQLPKDRFSAERLKGVDSTLKIQPAKLEDSAVYLCASSLSPGRFYNEQFFGPGTRLTVL.

This chain joins TRBV9 and TRBJ1-2, with D unresolved. Germline V gene data show CDR1 as SGDLS and CDR2 as YYNGEE. The CDR3 has 14 amino acids. Trimming shortened V by 0 bases and J by 0 bases, and 6 bases separated the two germline ends. CDR3 in amino acids: CASSVAEANYGYTF. Written as DNA, the CDR3 is TGTGCCAGCAGCGTAGCTGAGGCTAACTATGGCTACACCTTC.

This chain uses TRBV9 with TRBJ2-5, with 7 bases identical to TRBD2. The germline V gene encodes CDR1 SGDLS and CDR2 YYNGEE. This CDR3 has 15 residues. After removal of 5 bases from V and 4 bases from J, the junction contained 11 bases not matched to a gene. CDR3 region: CASSGGDPLGETQYF. The CDR3 bases are TGTGCCAGCAGTGGGGGGGACCCCCTAGGAGAGACCCAGTACTTC.

The chain has TRBV19 and TRBJ1-1; 7 bases match TRBD1. Trimming took 0 bases from V and 5 from J; bases not matched to a gene: 3. Looked up from germline, CDR1 is LNHDA and CDR2 is SQIVND (reference sequence). This CDR3 is 14 amino acids long. The chain's CDR3 is CASSIEQGRTEAFF. Written as DNA, the CDR3 is TGTGCCAGTAGTATAGAACAGGGGAGGACTGAAGCTTTCTTT.

There are a few counts of this clone. The chain is built from TRBV5-1 and TRBJ1-2, with D possibly being TRBD1 (6 bases). The CDR3 spans 14 residues. V lost 4 bases to trimming and J lost 4 bases, with 14 bases between them. The germline V gene has CDR1 SGHRS and CDR2 YFSETQ. CDR3 sequence: CASSLRDTIYGYTF. The CDR3 DNA follows: TGCGCCAGCAGCCTCCGGGACACCATCTATGGCTACACCTTC. The full variable domain, its missing parts supplied by reference TRBV5-1 and TRBJ1-2, is KAGVTQTPRYLIKTRGQQVTLSCSPISGHRSVSWYQQTPGQGLQFLFEYFSETQRNKGNFPGRFSGRQFSNSRSEMNVSTLELGDSALYLCASSLRDTIYGYTFGSGTRLTVV.